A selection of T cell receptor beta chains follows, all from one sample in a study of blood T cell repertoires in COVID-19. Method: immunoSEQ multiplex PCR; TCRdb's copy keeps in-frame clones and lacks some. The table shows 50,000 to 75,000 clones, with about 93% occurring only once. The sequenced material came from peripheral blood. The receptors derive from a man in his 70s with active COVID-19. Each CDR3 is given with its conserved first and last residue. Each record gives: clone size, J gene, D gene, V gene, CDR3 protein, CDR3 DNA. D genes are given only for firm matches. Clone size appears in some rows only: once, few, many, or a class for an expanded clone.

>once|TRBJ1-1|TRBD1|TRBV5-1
CASSSGDRARWFF
TGCGCCAGCAGCTCCGGGGACAGGGCGAGGTGGTTCTTT
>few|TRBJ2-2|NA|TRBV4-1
CASSHNKGGIIHSGELFF
TGCGCCAGCAGCCACAACAAGGGGGGGATTATCCACTCCGGGGAGCTGTTTTTT
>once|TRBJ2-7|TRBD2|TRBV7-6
CASSYGGAVDEQYF
TGTGCCAGCAGTTACGGGGGGGCCGTCGACGAGCAGTACTTC
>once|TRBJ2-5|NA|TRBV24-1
CATSDFGLQETQYF
TGTGCCACCAGTGACTTCGGACTCCAAGAGACCCAGTACTTC
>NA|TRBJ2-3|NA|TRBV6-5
CASSFKDTQYF
TGTGCCAGCAGTTTTAAAGATACGCAGTATTTT
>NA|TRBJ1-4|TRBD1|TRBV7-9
CASSQGQGREKLFF
TGTGCCAGCAGCCAAGGACAGGGGAGGGAAAAACTGTTTTTT
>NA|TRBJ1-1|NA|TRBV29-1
CSVAGVDTEAFF
TGCAGCGTTGCGGGAGTTGACACTGAAGCTTTCTTT
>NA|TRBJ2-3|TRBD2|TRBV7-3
CASSSGGDTQYF
TGTGCCAGCAGCTCGGGGGGAGATACGCAGTATTTT
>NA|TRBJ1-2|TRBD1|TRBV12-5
CASQDRDYGYTF
TGTGCTAGCCAAGACAGGGACTATGGCTACACCTTC
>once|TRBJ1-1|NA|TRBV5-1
CASSPQTGVNTEAFF
TGCGCCAGCAGCCCCCAGACAGGAGTGAACACTGAAGCTTTCTTT
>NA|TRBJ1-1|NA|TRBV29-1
CSVPKAPGEDTEAFF
TGCAGCGTTCCAAAGGCCCCGGGGGAGGACACTGAAGCTTTCTTT
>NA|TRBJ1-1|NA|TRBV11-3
CASSPSRGENTEAFF
TGTGCCAGCAGCCCAAGTCGTGGAGAGAACACTGAAGCTTTCTTT
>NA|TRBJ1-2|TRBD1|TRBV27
CASSLKGSTGGYNYGYTF
TGTGCCAGCAGTTTAAAGGGGTCGACAGGGGGCTATAACTATGGCTACACCTTC
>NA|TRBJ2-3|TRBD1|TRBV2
CASSGDRGFDTDTQYF
TGTGCCAGCAGTGGGGACAGGGGTTTTGACACAGATACGCAGTATTTT
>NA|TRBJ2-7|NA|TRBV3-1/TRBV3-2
CASSQAVFYEQYF
TGTGCCAGCAGCCAGGCCGTTTTCTACGAGCAGTACTTC
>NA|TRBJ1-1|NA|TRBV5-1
CASSLNAVTGRTEAFF
TGCGCCAGCAGCTTGAATGCCGTAACGGGGAGGACTGAAGCTTTCTTT
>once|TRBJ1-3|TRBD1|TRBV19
CASSSGQGGNTIYF
TGTGCCAGTAGTTCCGGACAGGGTGGAAACACCATATATTTT
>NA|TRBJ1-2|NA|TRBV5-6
CASSLSQGTNYGYTF
TGTGCCAGCAGCTTGTCGCAGGGTACTAACTATGGCTACACCTTC
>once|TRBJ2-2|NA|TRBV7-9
CASSLVPTGELFF
TGTGCCAGCAGCTTAGTCCCGACCGGGGAGCTGTTTTTT
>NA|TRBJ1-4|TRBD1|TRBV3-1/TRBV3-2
CASSPRRQGAGYEKLFF
TGTGCCAGCAGCCCTCGCAGACAGGGAGCCGGGTATGAAAAACTGTTTTTT
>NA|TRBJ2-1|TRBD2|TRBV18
CASSPPNLAGGNGNEQFF
TGTGCCAGCTCACCACCGAATCTAGCGGGGGGAAATGGCAATGAGCAGTTCTTC
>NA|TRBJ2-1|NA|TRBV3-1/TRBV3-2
CASSQAREKNSYNEQFF
TGTGCCAGCAGCCAAGCTCGGGAGAAGAACTCCTACAATGAGCAGTTCTTC
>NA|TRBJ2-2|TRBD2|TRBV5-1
CASNFGGLAGRPGTGELFF
TGCGCCAGCAACTTCGGAGGACTAGCGGGGCGTCCGGGCACCGGGGAGCTGTTTTTT
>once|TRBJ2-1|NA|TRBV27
CASSLSGGRGRDEQFF
TGTGCCAGCAGTTTATCGGGGGGAAGGGGGCGGGATGAGCAGTTCTTC
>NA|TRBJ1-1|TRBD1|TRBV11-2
CASSPDRGRVTEAFF
TGTGCCAGCAGCCCAGACAGGGGGCGAGTCACTGAAGCTTTCTTT
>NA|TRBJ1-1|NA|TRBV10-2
CASGYGGNTEAFF
TGCGCCAGCGGGTACGGGGGGAACACTGAAGCTTTCTTT
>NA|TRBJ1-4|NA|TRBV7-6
CASSEMGGTNEKLFF
TGTGCCAGCAGCGAGATGGGGGGGACTAATGAAAAACTGTTTTTT
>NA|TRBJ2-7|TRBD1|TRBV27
CASSLNPPTGTNYEQYF
TGTGCCAGCAGTTTAAATCCCCCGACAGGGACAAACTACGAGCAGTACTTC
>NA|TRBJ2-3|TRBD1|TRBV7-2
CASSLKTGTTDTQYF
TGTGCCAGCAGTTTAAAGACAGGGACCACAGATACGCAGTATTTT
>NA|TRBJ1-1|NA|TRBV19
CASKGVGTEAFF
TGTGCCAGTAAGGGGGTGGGAACTGAAGCTTTCTTT
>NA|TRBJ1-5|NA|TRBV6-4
CASSPPPGHLANQPQHF
TGTGCCAGCAGTCCACCCCCGGGACACTTAGCCAATCAGCCCCAGCATTTT
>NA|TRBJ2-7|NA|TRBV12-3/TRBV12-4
CASSFRQGYEQYF
TGTGCCAGCAGTTTCCGGCAGGGCTACGAGCAGTACTTC
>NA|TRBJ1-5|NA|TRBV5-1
CASSNGQRNQPQHF
TGCGCCAGCAGCAATGGACAGCGAAATCAGCCCCAGCATTTT
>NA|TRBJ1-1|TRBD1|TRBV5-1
CASSPGQGWNTEAFF
TGCGCCAGCAGCCCCGGACAGGGGTGGAACACTGAAGCTTTCTTT
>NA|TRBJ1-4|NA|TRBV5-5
CASSPTREKLFF
TGTGCCAGCAGCCCGACTCGTGAAAAACTGTTTTTT
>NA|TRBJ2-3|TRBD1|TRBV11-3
CASSARTGETDTQYF
TGTGCCAGCAGTGCCAGGACAGGGGAAACAGATACGCAGTATTTT
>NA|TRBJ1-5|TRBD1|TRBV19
CASSAAASGTGNNQPQHF
TGTGCCAGTAGTGCGGCAGCCTCCGGGACAGGGAACAATCAGCCCCAGCATTTT
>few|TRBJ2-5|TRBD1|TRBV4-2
CASSQDLGTTGVETQYF
TGTGCCAGCAGCCAAGATCTTGGTACCACAGGGGTTGAGACCCAGTACTTC
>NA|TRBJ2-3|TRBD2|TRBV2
CASSEGPGGGATDTQYF
TGTGCCAGCAGTGAAGGACCTGGCGGGGGGGCCACAGATACGCAGTATTTT
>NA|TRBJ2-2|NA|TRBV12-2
CASRLARIGIGELFF
TGTGCAAGTCGCTTAGCCAGGATTGGTATCGGGGAGCTGTTTTTT
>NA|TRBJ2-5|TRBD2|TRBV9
CASSVEAGGYQETQYF
TGTGCCAGCAGCGTAGAGGCGGGGGGGTACCAAGAGACCCAGTACTTC
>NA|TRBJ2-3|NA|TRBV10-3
CAISESGLAVDTQYF
TGTGCCATCAGTGAGTCGGGACTTGCCGTCGATACGCAGTATTTT
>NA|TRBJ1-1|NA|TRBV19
CASSIVADTEAFF
TGTGCCAGTAGTATCGTGGCGGACACTGAAGCTTTCTTT
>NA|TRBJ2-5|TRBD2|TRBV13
CASSFSAGGQETQYF
TGTGCCAGCAGCTTCAGCGCGGGGGGCCAAGAGACCCAGTACTTC
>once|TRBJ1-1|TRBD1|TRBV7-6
CASSSQGVGTEAFF
TGTGCCAGCAGCTCCCAGGGGGTCGGCACTGAAGCTTTCTTT
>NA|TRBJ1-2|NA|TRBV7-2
CASSLTRGFYGYTF
TGTGCCAGCAGCTTAACTCGGGGGTTCTATGGCTACACCTTC
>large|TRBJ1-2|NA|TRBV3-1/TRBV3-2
CASSQGGNGIDTF
TGTGCCAGCAGCCAGGGTGGGAACGGGATTGACACCTTC
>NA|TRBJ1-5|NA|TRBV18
CASSAAGDQPQHF
TGTGCCAGCTCTGCCGCAGGTGATCAGCCCCAGCATTTT
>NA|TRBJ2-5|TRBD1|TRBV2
CASSGDRGETQYF
TGTGCCAGCAGTGGGGACAGGGGAGAGACCCAGTACTTC
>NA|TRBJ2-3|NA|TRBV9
CASSVQGRDTDTQYF
TGTGCCAGCAGCGTCCAGGGGCGAGACACAGATACGCAGTATTTT
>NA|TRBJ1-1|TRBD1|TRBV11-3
CATRTLKGQGNTEAFF
TGTGCCACGAGAACCCTAAAGGGACAGGGGAACACTGAAGCTTTCTTT